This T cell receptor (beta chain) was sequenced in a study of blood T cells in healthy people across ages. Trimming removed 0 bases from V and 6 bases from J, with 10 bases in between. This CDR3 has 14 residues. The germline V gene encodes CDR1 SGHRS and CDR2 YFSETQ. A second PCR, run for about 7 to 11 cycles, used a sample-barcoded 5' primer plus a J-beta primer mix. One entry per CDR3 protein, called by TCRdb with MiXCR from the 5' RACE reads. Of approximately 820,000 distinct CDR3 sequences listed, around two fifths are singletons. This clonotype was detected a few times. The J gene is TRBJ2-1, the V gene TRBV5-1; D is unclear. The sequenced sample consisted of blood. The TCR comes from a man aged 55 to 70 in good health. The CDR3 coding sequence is TGCGCCAGCAGCTTGGGTGGATTAATCAATGAGCAGTTCTTC. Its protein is CASSLGGLINEQFF.